A selection of T cell receptor beta chains follows, all from one sample in a study of identical twins. TCRdb called the 5' RACE reads again in MiXCR, with one record for every CDR3 protein. The table lists roughly 720,000 distinct CDR3 sequences, 18% of them singletons. The data were also submitted as part of a second study, on T cells expressing NK-cell markers.

Sequencing was carried out using PBMCs. The source of these receptors is a woman between 18 and 29 years old in good health. Each CDR3 is given with its conserved first and last residue. A D gene is named only where the DNA matches it firmly. Rows may omit the clone size; those that give it use once, few, many or a size class.

J gene	clone size	V gene	D gene	CDR3 protein	CDR3 DNA
TRBJ2-7	NA	TRBV27	TRBD1	CASSLKAGGNHEQYF	TGTGCCAGCAGTTTAAAGGCAGGGGGCAACCACGAGCAGTACTTC
TRBJ2-5	NA	TRBV5-1	NA	CASSLASPGQETQYF	TGCGCCAGCAGCTTGGCGAGCCCTGGGCAAGAGACCCAGTACTTC
TRBJ2-7	NA	TRBV12-3/TRBV12-4	NA	CASSPSAREPPYEQYF	TGTGCCAGCAGTCCCTCCGCGAGGGAGCCTCCCTACGAGCAGTACTTC
TRBJ2-7	few	TRBV4-3	TRBD2	CASSQELAGFTYEQYF	TGCGCCAGCAGCCAGGAACTAGCGGGGTTCACCTACGAGCAGTACTTC
TRBJ2-7	many	TRBV20-1	NA	CSAAKVTYEQYF	TGCAGTGCTGCCAAGGTTACCTACGAGCAGTACTTC
TRBJ2-1	NA	TRBV5-1	NA	CASSPSGTSNEQFF	TGCGCCAGCAGCCCGTCCGGGACGAGCAATGAGCAGTTCTTC
TRBJ2-7	NA	TRBV12-3/TRBV12-4	NA	CASSFVGDLHEQYF	TGTGCCAGCAGTTTTGTGGGGGATCTACACGAGCAGTACTTC
TRBJ2-1	NA	TRBV20-1	NA	CSARGITTYNEQFF	TGCAGTGCTCGCGGGATTACGACCTACAATGAGCAGTTCTTC
TRBJ2-1	few	TRBV7-2	NA	CAGGFNEQFF	TGTGCCGGGGGGTTCAATGAGCAGTTCTTC
TRBJ1-2	NA	TRBV6-5	NA	CASSYSRDRGYTF	TGTGCCAGCAGTTACTCGAGGGATCGAGGCTACACCTTC
TRBJ2-3	NA	TRBV12-3/TRBV12-4	NA	CASSLARLAGTDTQYF	TGTGCCAGCAGTTTAGCGCGGTTAGCGGGCACAGATACGCAGTATTTT
TRBJ2-7	few	TRBV29-1	NA	CSAQLGILDEQYF	TGCAGCGCACAACTGGGGATACTCGACGAGCAGTACTTC
TRBJ2-3	NA	TRBV12-3/TRBV12-4	NA	CASSLALGADTQYF	TGTGCCAGCAGTTTAGCGCTGGGGGCAGATACGCAGTATTTT
TRBJ1-6	NA	TRBV6-2/TRBV6-3	NA	CASKEGDSPLHF	TGTGCCAGCAAGGAGGGTGATTCACCCCTCCACTTT
TRBJ2-2	few	TRBV20-1	TRBD1	CSAAGQGSNTGELFF	TGCAGTGCCGCGGGACAGGGGTCGAACACCGGGGAGCTGTTTTTT
TRBJ2-5	few	TRBV20-1	NA	CSARSWGAETQYF	TGCAGTGCTAGGTCCTGGGGCGCGGAGACCCAGTACTTC
TRBJ2-2	few	TRBV7-7	TRBD1	CASSGRTGTGELFF	TGTGCCAGCAGCGGGAGGACAGGGACCGGGGAGCTGTTTTTT
TRBJ2-5	few	TRBV20-1	NA	CSARFRTSQETQYF	TGCAGTGCTAGATTTCGAACTTCCCAAGAGACCCAGTACTTC
TRBJ2-5	few	TRBV25-1	NA	CASSEPGLETQYF	TGTGCCAGCAGTGAACCAGGGCTAGAGACCCAGTACTTC
TRBJ2-7	NA	TRBV20-1	NA	CSAIFQTPYEQYF	TGCAGTGCTATCTTCCAAACTCCCTACGAGCAGTACTTC
TRBJ2-7	NA	TRBV5-1	NA	CASSLGVGGNSYEQYF	TGCGCCAGCAGCTTGGGAGTAGGAGGGAACTCCTACGAGCAGTACTTC
TRBJ2-2	NA	TRBV30	TRBD1	CACLDRHTGELFF	TGTGCCTGCCTGGACAGGCACACCGGGGAGCTGTTTTTT
TRBJ2-2	few	TRBV11-1	NA	CASIGPGREKSNTGELFF	TGTGCCAGCATTGGCCCGGGCCGAGAAAAATCGAACACCGGGGAGCTGTTTTTT
TRBJ2-1	NA	TRBV9	TRBD1	CASSPRGQGGIYNEQFF	TGTGCCAGCAGCCCCCGGGGACAGGGGGGTATCTACAATGAGCAGTTCTTC
TRBJ2-1	many	TRBV20-1	TRBD2	CSARKGGLAYNEQFF	TGCAGTGCTAGAAAAGGGGGACTAGCCTACAATGAGCAGTTCTTC